The text below deals with one T cell receptor (beta chain). The antigen remains unidentified. Sequenced with the Oncomine TCR Beta short-read assay was DNA taken from cultured CD4+ T cells. TCRdb processed the PCR reads anew with MiXCR; each CDR3 protein has one entry. The profile shows about 14,000 distinct CDR3 sequences, 40% to 65% of them singletons. This entry is derived from a study of vaccination and CD4 T cells after COVID-19. V gave up 1 base and J gave up 3 bases, with 16 bases separating them. The CDR3 consists of 16 residues. CDR1 MGHRA and CDR2 YSYEKL come from the germline V gene. The treatment was: approximately 9-day PBMC culture with coronavirus spike peptide pools or control peptides (ViraFEST assay).

The sample was CD4+ T cells from blood, cultured in vitro. The sequence derives from a human donor who had recovered from COVID-19. The genes are TRBV4-1 and TRBJ2-7; TRBD2 is a possible D gene (6 bases). The CDR3 nucleotides are TGCGCCAGCAGCCAAGGCCTACTGACGGGAGACTACGAGCAGTACTTC. As protein: CASSQGLLTGDYEQYF.